Listed here are 16 T cell receptor beta chains from one sample, sequenced in a study of blood T cell repertoires in COVID-19 (dated by TCRdb to 2018 to 2020). Libraries were prepared through the immunoSEQ multiplex PCR assay. TCRdb carries this immuneACCESS record with in-frame sequences only. Its versions omit some clonotypes, under half of them owing to an unresolved V gene in the studies checked, with the rest unexplained. In this sample the table shows some 200,000 clones, approximately 82% of which occur a single time. The top ten hold about 12% of the sample. Input material: peripheral blood. These receptors came from a woman in her thirties or forties with acute or convalescent COVID-19.

The genes are TRBV3-1 (or the pseudogene TRBV3-2) and TRBJ1-2, with a tentative D call TRBD1 (5 bases). CDR3 size: 14 residues. Germline lookup yields CDR1 LGHDT and CDR2 YNNKEL (reference sequence). Trimming removed 6 bases at V and 6 bases at J, with 17 bases between. For the CDR3, the DNA is TGTGCCAGCAGGCGTCGTGAAGGGGCAAATGGCTACACCTTC. Translating it yields CASRRREGANGYTF.

J is TRBJ2-1 and V is TRBV29-1; 7 bases are shared with TRBD2. V was pared by 1 base and J by 4 bases, with 10 bases of the junction left unmatched. The length of the CDR3 is 16 residues. The V gene's germline CDR1 is SQVTM and CDR2 ANQGSEA. This CDR3 is CSVEGMLAVPYNEQFF. The CDR3, as DNA: TGCAGCGTTGAAGGAATGCTAGCGGTCCCTTACAATGAGCAGTTCTTC.

The chain is built from TRBV6-5 and TRBJ1-6; D call uncertain. CDR1 is MNHEY and CDR2 is SVGAGI in the germline V gene. The CDR3 extends over 13 amino acids. V was clipped by 4 bases and J by 6 bases, with 7 bases between them. CDR3 sequence reads: CASSFTGNSPLHF. CDR3 bases: TGTGCCAGCAGTTTCACCGGTAATTCACCCCTCCACTTT.

The rearrangement links TRBV6-4 to TRBJ2-7; 10 bases are shared with TRBD1. Germline CDR1 is MRHNA and CDR2 is SNTAGT. After removal of 5 bases from V and 2 bases from J, the junction contained 6 bases not matched to a gene. CDR3 size: 15 residues. The CDR3 bases are TGTGCCAGCAGTCAGACAGGGGGCCCAACCTACGAGCAGTACTTC. It codes for CASSQTGGPTYEQYF.

This chain links TRBV3-1 (or the pseudogene TRBV3-2) with TRBJ2-4, with D maybe TRBD1 (6 bases). The germline V gene encodes CDR1 LGHDT and CDR2 YNNKEL (reference sequence). Trimming shortened V by 0 bases and J by 1 base, and 10 bases separated the two germline ends. The CDR3 covers 16 residues. The CDR3 reads CASSQDQGQAKNIQYF. For the CDR3, the DNA is TGTGCCAGCAGCCAAGATCAAGGACAGGCCAAAAACATTCAGTACTTC.

The chain joins TRBV6-2 or TRBV6-3 to TRBJ1-5; perhaps TRBD1 as D (5 bases). Trimming left V 3 bases short and J 5 bases short, with 11 bases between. The CDR3 sequence is 14 residues long. The V gene's germline CDR1 is MNHEY and CDR2 SVGEGT. The CDR3 DNA sequence: TGTGCCAGCAGTTATTGGGGAGGGGATCAGCCCCAGCATTTT. It specifies CASSYWGGDQPQHF.

The J gene is TRBJ2-1, the V gene TRBV4-3; tentatively, D is TRBD2 (5 bases). CDR1 is LGHNA and CDR2 is YSLEER in the germline V gene. Deletions cut 0 bases from V and 9 bases from J, with 21 bases between. This CDR3 has 17 residues. CDR3 sequence (DNA): TGCGCCAGCAGCCAAGACGCTAGCCGGGCCCACACAGTTGAGCAGTTCTTC. Protein sequence: CASSQDASRAHTVEQFF.

The rearrangement uses TRBV19 and TRBJ2-1; 12 bases line up with TRBD2. CDR3 size: 15 residues. With 3 bases clipped from V and 6 bases from J, the junction kept 3 bases outside the gene matches. Germline V gene data show CDR1 as LNHDA and CDR2 as SQIVND (reference sequence). The CDR3 DNA is TGTGCCAGTAGTATCCTAGCGGGAGGGGTCAATGAGCAGTTCTTC. Its protein is CASSILAGGVNEQFF.

This rearrangement joins TRBV6-1 to TRBJ1-6; maybe TRBD1 (6 bases). The germline V gene has CDR1 MNHNS and CDR2 SASEGT. The CDR3 has 17 amino acids. V shed 3 bases and J shed 0 bases, with 12 bases lying between them. Written as DNA, the CDR3 is TGTGCCAGCAGTGATAGAGGGGGAAACTCCTATAATTCACCCCTCCACTTT. This gives the protein CASSDRGGNSYNSPLHF.

This clone was found once. The genes are TRBV6-1 and TRBJ1-2; 9 nucleotides line up with TRBD1. Germline assignment: CDR1 MNHNS and CDR2 SASEGT. V lost 3 bases and J lost 2; bases outside the gene matches: 4. The CDR3 is made up of 15 amino acids. The CDR3 DNA sequence: TGTGCCAGCAGTGAGACAGGGGGACCCAACTATGGCTACACCTTC. Translating it yields CASSETGGPNYGYTF.

This clone was observed a few times. This chain uses TRBV7-6 with TRBJ1-3; D might be TRBD1 (5 bases). Trimming left V 6 bases short and J 0 bases short, with 15 bases between. Germline loops: CDR1 SGHVS, CDR2 FNYEAQ. The CDR3 spans 16 residues. This chain's CDR3 is CASRERQRRSGNTIYF. As DNA, the CDR3 is TGTGCCAGCAGGGAGCGACAGAGACGCTCTGGAAACACCATATATTTT.

In this sample, this clone turned up a few times. V gene TRBV9 combines with J gene TRBJ1-3; 7 nucleotides match TRBD1. This CDR3 comprises 15 residues. Germline CDR1 SGDLS, CDR2 YYNGEE. The trim removed 3 bases at V and 4 bases at J, leaving 7 bases unmatched. CDR3 DNA sequence: TGTGCCAGCAGCGCTACCGGGACAGTCGGAAACACCATATATTTT. As protein: CASSATGTVGNTIYF. The variable domain in full, with the rest retrieved from reference TRBV9 and TRBJ1-3, is DSGVTQTPKHLITATGQRVTLRCSPRSGDLSVYWYQQSLDQGLQFLIQYYNGEERAKGNILERFSAQQFPDLHSELNLSSLELGDSALYFCASSATGTVGNTIYFGEGSWLTVV.

The chain is built from TRBV6-1 and TRBJ2-3; a weak D match, TRBD2 (6 bases). V was trimmed by 0 bases and J by 4 bases, leaving 11 bases between them. Germline lookup yields CDR1 MNHNS and CDR2 SASEGT. The CDR3 consists of 15 residues. The CDR3 bases are TGTGCCAGCAGTGAAGCGACCGCTAGCGCAGATACGCAGTATTTT. It yields the protein CASSEATASADTQYF.

This sequence joins TRBV5-8 and TRBJ2-7, with 7 bases identical to TRBD1. The CDR3 spans 14 residues. J gave up 3 bases and V 4 bases, and 7 bases lay outside the gene matches. From germline, CDR1 is SGHTS and CDR2 YDEGEE. The CDR3 nucleotides read TGTGCCAGCAGCGACCGGGACAGAAACTACGAGCAGTACTTC. It codes for CASSDRDRNYEQYF.

The gene calls are TRBV4-1 and TRBJ2-1; 11 nucleotides agree with TRBD2. Germline CDR1 is MGHRA and CDR2 is YSYEKL. J lost 9 bases, V lost 1 base, and 5 bases had no gene match. The CDR3 totals 15 residues. As DNA, the CDR3 is TGCGCCAGCAGCCAAGGTGGTAGCGGGGGGGTTGAGCAGTTCTTC. This gives the protein CASSQGGSGGVEQFF.

Details on this clone: This CDR3 is also generated by other DNA sequences in the sample. The chain carries TRBV7-2 and TRBJ2-7; 7 bases agree with TRBD2. The CDR3 loop spans 15 amino acids. Trimming cost V 1 base and J 4 bases; bases outside gene matches: 7. Germline V gene data show CDR1 as SGHTA and CDR2 as FQGNSA. In DNA form, the CDR3 reads TGTGCCAGCAGCTTAGGGGCGGGAGTACCATACGAGCAGTACTTC. It specifies CASSLGAGVPYEQYF.